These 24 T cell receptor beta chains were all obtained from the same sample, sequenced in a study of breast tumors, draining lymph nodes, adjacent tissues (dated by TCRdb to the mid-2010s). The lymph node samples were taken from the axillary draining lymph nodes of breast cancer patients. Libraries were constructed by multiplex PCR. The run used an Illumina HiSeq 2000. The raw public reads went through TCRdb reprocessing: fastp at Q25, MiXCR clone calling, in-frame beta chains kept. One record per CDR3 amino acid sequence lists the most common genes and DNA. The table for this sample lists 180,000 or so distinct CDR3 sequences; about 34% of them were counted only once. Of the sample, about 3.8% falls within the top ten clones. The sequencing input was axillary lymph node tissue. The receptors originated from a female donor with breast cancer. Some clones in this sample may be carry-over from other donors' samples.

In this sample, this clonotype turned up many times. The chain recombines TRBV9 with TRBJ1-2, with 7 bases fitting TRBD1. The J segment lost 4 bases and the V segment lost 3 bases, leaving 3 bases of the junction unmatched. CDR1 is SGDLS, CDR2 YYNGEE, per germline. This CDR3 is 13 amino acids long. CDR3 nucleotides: TGTGCCAGCAGCGGACAGGGCCGCTATGGCTACACCTTC. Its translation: CASSGQGRYGYTF.

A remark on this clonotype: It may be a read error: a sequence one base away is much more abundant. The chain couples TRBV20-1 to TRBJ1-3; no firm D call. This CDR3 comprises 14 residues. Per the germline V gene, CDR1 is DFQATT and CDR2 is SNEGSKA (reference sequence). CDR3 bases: TGCAGTGCTAGAGAGGAGAAAAGTGGAACCACCATATATTTT. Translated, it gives CSAREEKSGTTIYF.

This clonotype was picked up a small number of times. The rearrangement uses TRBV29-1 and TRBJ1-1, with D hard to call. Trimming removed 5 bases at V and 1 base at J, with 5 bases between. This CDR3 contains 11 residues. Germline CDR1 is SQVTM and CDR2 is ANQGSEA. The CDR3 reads CSVNKNTEAFF. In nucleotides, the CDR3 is TGCAGCGTTAACAAGAACACTGAAGCTTTCTTT.

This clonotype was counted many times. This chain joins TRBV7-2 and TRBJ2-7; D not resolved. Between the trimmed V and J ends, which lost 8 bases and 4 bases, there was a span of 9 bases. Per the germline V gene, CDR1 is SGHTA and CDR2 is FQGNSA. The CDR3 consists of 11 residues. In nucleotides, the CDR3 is TGTGCCAGCCCCCCGGCTTACGAGCAGTACTTC. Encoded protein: CASPPAYEQYF.

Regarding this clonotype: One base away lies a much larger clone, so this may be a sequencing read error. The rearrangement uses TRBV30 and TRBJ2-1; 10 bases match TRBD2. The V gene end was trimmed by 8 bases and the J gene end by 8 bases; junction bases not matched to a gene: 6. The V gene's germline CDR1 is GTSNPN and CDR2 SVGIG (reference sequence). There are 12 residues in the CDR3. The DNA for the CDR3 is TGTGCCGAGGGACTAGCGTACGATGAGCAGTTCTTC. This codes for CAEGLAYDEQFF.

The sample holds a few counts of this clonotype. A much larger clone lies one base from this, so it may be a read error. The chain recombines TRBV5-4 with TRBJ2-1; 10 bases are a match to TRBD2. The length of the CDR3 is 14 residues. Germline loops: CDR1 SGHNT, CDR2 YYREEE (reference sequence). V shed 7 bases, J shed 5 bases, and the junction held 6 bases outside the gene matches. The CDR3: CASHGTSADNEQFF. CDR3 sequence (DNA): TGTGCCAGCCACGGGACTAGCGCCGACAATGAGCAGTTCTTC.

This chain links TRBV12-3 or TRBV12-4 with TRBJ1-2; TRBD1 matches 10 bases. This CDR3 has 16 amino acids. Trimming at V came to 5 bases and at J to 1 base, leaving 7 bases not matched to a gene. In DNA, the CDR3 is TGTGCCAGCAGTCCACGGACAGGGGGGGTTAACTATGGCTACACCTTC. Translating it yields CASSPRTGGVNYGYTF.

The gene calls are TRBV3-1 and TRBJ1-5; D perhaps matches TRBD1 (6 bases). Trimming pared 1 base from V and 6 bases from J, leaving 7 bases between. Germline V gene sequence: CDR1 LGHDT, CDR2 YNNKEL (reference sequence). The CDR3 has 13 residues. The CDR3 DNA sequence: TGTGCCAGCAGCCAAGCAGGGGTTCAGCCCCAGCATTTT. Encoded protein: CASSQAGVQPQHF. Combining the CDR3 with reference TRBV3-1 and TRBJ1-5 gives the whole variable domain DTAVSQTPKYLVTQMGNDKSIKCEQNLGHDTMYWYKQDSKKFLKIMFSYNNKELIINETVPNRFSPKSPDKAHLNLHINSLELGDSAVYFCASSQAGVQPQHFGDGTRLSIL.

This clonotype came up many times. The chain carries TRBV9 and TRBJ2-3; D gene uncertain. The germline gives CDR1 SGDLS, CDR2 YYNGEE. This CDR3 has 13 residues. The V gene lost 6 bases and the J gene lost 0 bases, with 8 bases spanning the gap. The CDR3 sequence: CASKPPSTDTQYF. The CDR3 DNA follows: TGTGCCAGCAAACCGCCTAGCACAGATACGCAGTATTTT.

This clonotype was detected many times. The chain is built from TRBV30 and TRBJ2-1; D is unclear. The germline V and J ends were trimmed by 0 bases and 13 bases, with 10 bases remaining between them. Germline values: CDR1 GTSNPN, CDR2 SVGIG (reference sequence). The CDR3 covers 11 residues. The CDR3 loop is CAWSVLQKQFF. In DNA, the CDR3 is TGTGCCTGGAGTGTACTACAGAAACAGTTCTTC.

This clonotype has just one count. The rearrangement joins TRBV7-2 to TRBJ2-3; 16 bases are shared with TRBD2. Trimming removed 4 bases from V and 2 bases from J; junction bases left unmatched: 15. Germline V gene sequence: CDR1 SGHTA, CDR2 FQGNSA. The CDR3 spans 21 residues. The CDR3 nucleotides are TGTGCCAGCAGCTCGACCGCGCCGGGACTAGCGGGAGGGGGCCCCACAGATACGCAGTATTTT. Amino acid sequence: CASSSTAPGLAGGGPTDTQYF.

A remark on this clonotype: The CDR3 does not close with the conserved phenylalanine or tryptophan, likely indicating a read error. The CDR3 reads CATSLGQFNQPQHP. For the CDR3, the DNA is TGTGCCACCAGCCTTGGACAGTTCAATCAGCCCCAGCATCCT. V gene TRBV15 combines with J gene TRBJ1-5; D is possibly TRBD1 (6 bases). The V end lost 5 bases, the J end lost 3 bases, and 11 bases lay between the germline ends. Germline CDR1 LNHNV, CDR2 YYDKDF (reference sequence). The CDR3 consists of 14 residues.

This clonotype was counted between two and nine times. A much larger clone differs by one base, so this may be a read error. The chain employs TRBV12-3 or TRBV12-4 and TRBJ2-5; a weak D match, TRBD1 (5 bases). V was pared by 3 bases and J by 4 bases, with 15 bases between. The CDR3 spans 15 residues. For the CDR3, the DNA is TGTGCCAGCAGTTTCCTGGTCGGGCAGGGAGAGACCCAGTACTTC. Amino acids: CASSFLVGQGETQYF.

The CDR3 nucleotides are TGCAGTGCTAGAGATTGGACAGGGGTTGGCACAGATACGCAGTATTTT. This codes for CSARDWTGVGTDTQYF. The chain recombines TRBV20-1 with TRBJ2-3; 9 bases align to TRBD1. The germline V gene encodes CDR1 DFQATT and CDR2 SNEGSKA (reference sequence). J lost 1 base, V lost 0 bases, and 5 bases had no gene match. This CDR3 contains 16 residues.

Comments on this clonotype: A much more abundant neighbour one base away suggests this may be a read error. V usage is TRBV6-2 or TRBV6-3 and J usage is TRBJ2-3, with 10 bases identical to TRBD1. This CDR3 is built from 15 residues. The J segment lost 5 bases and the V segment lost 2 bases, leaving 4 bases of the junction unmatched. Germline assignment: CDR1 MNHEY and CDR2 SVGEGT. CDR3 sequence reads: CASSYPGQGVDTQYF. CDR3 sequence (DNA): TGTGCCAGCAGTTACCCAGGACAGGGGGTAGATACGCAGTATTTT.

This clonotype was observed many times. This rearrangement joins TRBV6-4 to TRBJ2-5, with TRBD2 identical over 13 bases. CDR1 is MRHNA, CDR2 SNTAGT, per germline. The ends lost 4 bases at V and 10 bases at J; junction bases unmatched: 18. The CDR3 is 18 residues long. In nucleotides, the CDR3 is TGTGCCAGCAGTGTTCCCCCCCTGACTAGCGGGAGGAAAGGCGACCAGTACTTC. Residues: CASSVPPLTSGRKGDQYF.

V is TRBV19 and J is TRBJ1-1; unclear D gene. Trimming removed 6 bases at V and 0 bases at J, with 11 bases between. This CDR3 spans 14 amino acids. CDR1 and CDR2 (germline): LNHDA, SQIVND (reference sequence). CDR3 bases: TGTGCCAGTAGCGGAGGTCCGCTGAACACTGAAGCTTTCTTT. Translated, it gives CASSGGPLNTEAFF. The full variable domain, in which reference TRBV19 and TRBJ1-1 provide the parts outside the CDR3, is DGGITQSPKYLFRKEGQNVTLSCEQNLNHDAMYWYRQDPGQGLRLIYYSQIVNDFQKGDIAEGYSVSREKKESFPLTVTSAQKNPTAFYLCASSGGPLNTEAFFGQGTRLTVV.

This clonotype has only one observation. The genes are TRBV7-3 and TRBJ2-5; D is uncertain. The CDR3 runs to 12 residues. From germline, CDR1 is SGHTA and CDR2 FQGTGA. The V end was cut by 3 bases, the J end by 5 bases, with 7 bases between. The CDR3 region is CASSFLPETQYF. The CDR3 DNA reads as TGTGCCAGCAGCTTCCTTCCGGAGACCCAGTACTTC. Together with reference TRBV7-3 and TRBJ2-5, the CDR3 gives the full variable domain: GAGVSQTPSNKVTEKGKYVELRCDPISGHTALYWYRQSLGQGPEFLIYFQGTGAADDSGLPNDRFFAVRPEGSVSTLKIQRTERGDSAVYLCASSFLPETQYFGPGTRLLVL.

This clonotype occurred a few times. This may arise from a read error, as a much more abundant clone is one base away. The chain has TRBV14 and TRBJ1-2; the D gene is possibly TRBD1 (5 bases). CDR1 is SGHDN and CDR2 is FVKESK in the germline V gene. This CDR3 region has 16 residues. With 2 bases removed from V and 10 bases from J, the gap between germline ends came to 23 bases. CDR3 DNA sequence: TGTGCCAGCAGCCAATCCGGGACCGCCTCTCAGGCTGCCTACACCTTC. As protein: CASSQSGTASQAAYTF.

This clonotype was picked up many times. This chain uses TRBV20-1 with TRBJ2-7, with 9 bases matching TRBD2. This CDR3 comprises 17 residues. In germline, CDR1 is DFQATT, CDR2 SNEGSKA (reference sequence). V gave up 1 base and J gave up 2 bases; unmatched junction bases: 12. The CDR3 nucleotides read TGCAGTGCTAGAGCCTCTTTCATAGCGGGAGAACCCTACGAGCAGTACTTC. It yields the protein CSARASFIAGEPYEQYF.

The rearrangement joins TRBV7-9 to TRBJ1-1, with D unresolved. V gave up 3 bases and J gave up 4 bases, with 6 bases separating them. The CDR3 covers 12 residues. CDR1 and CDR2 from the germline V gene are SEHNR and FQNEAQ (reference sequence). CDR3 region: CASSLDFTEAFF. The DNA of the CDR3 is TGTGCCAGCAGCTTGGATTTCACTGAAGCTTTCTTT.

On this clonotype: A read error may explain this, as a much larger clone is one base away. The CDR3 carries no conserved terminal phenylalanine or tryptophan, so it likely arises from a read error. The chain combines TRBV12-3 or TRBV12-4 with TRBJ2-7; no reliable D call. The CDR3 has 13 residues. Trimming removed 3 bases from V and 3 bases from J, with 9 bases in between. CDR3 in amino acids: CASSFQQSYEQYL. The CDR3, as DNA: TGTGCCAGCAGTTTCCAACAGAGCTACGAGCAGTACCTC.

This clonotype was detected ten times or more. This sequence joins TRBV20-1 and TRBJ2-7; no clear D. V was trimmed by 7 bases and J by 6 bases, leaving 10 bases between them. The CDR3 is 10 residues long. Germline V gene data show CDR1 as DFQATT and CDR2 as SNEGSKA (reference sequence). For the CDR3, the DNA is TGCAGTGTGGCTGGCACCGAGCAGTACTTC. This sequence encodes CSVAGTEQYF.

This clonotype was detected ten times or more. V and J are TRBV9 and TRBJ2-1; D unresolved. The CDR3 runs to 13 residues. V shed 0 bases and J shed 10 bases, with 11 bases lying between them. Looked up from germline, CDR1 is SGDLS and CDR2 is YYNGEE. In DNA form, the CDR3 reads TGTGCCAGCAGCGTAGACGAGCTGAGAGAGCAGTTCTTC. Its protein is CASSVDELREQFF. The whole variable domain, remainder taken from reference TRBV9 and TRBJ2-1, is DSGVTQTPKHLITATGQRVTLRCSPRSGDLSVYWYQQSLDQGLQFLIQYYNGEERAKGNILERFSAQQFPDLHSELNLSSLELGDSALYFCASSVDELREQFFGPGTRLTVL.